The text below deals with one T cell receptor beta chain. Its cognate antigen is unknown. The data are from a study of blood T cell dynamics during melanoma immunotherapy. The CDR3 is 14 residues long. Trimming removed 6 bases at V and 0 bases at J, with 11 bases between. Looked up from germline, CDR1 is SGHAT and CDR2 is FQNNGV. The time point denotes: week 3, after first cycle of checkpoint inhibitor. Blood was drawn before treatment and at week 3 after checkpoint blockade. Measured with immunoSEQ multiplex PCR; TCRdb has only the in-frame clones, and not every one. The table lists about 17,000 clones, around nine tenths of them singletons. Study outcomes and limitations: Whether repertoire-driving clones were melanoma-specific could not be determined.

The source material was blood, sampled from a patient treated with checkpoint blockade. This receptor was taken from a human donor with melanoma. The chain uses TRBV11-2 and TRBJ1-1, with D possibly matching TRBD1 (6 bases). In nucleotides, the CDR3 is TGTGCCAGCAGTCCGGGACAAGTGAACACTGAAGCTTTCTTT. It yields the protein CASSPGQVNTEAFF.